What follows are 30 T cell receptor beta chains derived from one specimen sequenced in a study of beta chain features in type 1 diabetes. Study-level points and caveats: Among patients with Type 1 diabetes, TCRB CDR3s were moderately but significantly shorter in every one of the four CD4+ subsets.

Isolated RNA was reverse transcribed in full, so expressed TCRB transcripts were sequenced. The protocol was immunoSEQ multiplex PCR, while the TCRdb copy is restricted to in-frame clones and leaves out a portion. The sample shows about 120,000 clones, 17% of them seen only once. The antigens these receptors bind are not known. Sequencing used central memory CD4+ T cells from blood. These receptors were obtained from a man aged 18 to 35 with type 1 diabetes.

This clone was picked up many times. The chain recombines TRBV11-2 with TRBJ2-1; D uncertain. Trimming took off 6 bases at V and 8 bases at J, with 14 bases between the two ends. This CDR3 comprises 13 residues. Germline V gene lookup returns CDR1 SGHAT and CDR2 FQNNGV. This chain's CDR3 is CASRKAVPHEQFF. In DNA form, the CDR3 reads TGTGCCAGCAGGAAGGCTGTTCCCCATGAGCAGTTCTTC.

This chain uses TRBV30 with TRBJ2-5; TRBD1 matches 11 bases. CDR3 length equals 15 residues. Germline V lookup: CDR1 GTSNPN, CDR2 SVGIG (reference sequence). V lost 3 bases, J lost 4 bases, and 7 bases stayed unmatched. The CDR3 region is CAWRLGQGGPETQYF. CDR3 nucleotides: TGTGCCTGGAGGCTGGGACAGGGGGGACCAGAGACCCAGTACTTC.

This clone was counted only a few times. V is TRBV2 and J is TRBJ2-3; 9 bases fit TRBD1. CDR1 is SNHLY and CDR2 is FYNNEI in the germline V gene. The length of the CDR3 is 14 residues. V trimming: 7 bases; J trimming: 1 base; junction bases outside the gene matches: 3. Here the CDR3 DNA reads TGTGCCAGCATTCGGGACAGGGGCACAGATACGCAGTATTTT. It codes for CASIRDRGTDTQYF. Based on the CDR3 plus reference TRBV2 and TRBJ2-3, the full variable domain is EPEVTQTPSHQVTQMGQEVILRCVPISNHLYFYWYRQILGQKVEFLVSFYNNEISEKSEIFDDQFSVERPDGSNFTLKIRSTKLEDSAMYFCASIRDRGTDTQYFGPGTRLTVL.

This clone appeared a few times. The rearrangement joins TRBV7-6 to TRBJ2-1; 13 nucleotides match TRBD2. Germline values: CDR1 SGHVS, CDR2 FNYEAQ. The CDR3 is made up of 16 amino acids. V was pared by 3 bases and J by 7 bases, with 6 bases of the junction left unmatched. CDR3 in DNA: TGTGCCAGCAGCTTGCTGGGACTAGCGGGGAGAAATGAGCAGTTCTTC. Protein: CASSLLGLAGRNEQFF.

This clone was counted a few times. A far larger clone is only one base removed, so a read error is likely. This chain joins TRBV4-2 and TRBJ2-7; tentative D call: TRBD2 (5 bases). The germline V gene encodes CDR1 LGHNA and CDR2 YNFKEQ. This CDR3 has 15 residues. Trimming removed 1 base from V and 2 bases from J, with 12 bases in between. The CDR3 DNA reads as TGTGCCAGCAGCCAAGGACAAGCGGATCCCTACGAGCAGTACTTC. Its protein is CASSQGQADPYEQYF.

This clone was seen a few times. This chain uses TRBV30 with TRBJ1-4, with a weak D call TRBD1 (6 bases). In germline, CDR1 is GTSNPN, CDR2 SVGIG (reference sequence). This CDR3 has 13 residues. V lost 5 bases to trimming and J lost 6 bases, with 13 bases between them. This CDR3 reads CAWQQGLYEKLFF. The CDR3 nucleotides read TGTGCCTGGCAACAGGGTTTGTATGAAAAACTGTTTTTT.

This clone was seen ten or more times. V usage is TRBV5-1 and J usage is TRBJ2-5; D is perhaps TRBD1 (6 bases). This CDR3 region has 16 residues. Trimming stripped 0 bases from V and 0 bases from J, with 12 bases between. CDR1 and CDR2 (germline): SGHRS, YFSETQ. The CDR3, as DNA: TGCGCCAGCAGCTTGGGGTCAGGGGAGAACCAAGAGACCCAGTACTTC. Protein product: CASSLGSGENQETQYF. The full variable domain, its missing parts supplied by reference TRBV5-1 and TRBJ2-5, is KAGVTQTPRYLIKTRGQQVTLSCSPISGHRSVSWYQQTPGQGLQFLFEYFSETQRNKGNFPGRFSGRQFSNSRSEMNVSTLELGDSALYLCASSLGSGENQETQYFGPGTRLLVL.

This clone has more than one count but fewer than ten. A read error is possible here, since a much larger clone lies one base away. Other DNA sequences within the sample encode an identical CDR3. The V and J genes are TRBV11-2 and TRBJ2-6, with 8 bases fitting TRBD1. Germline loops: CDR1 SGHAT, CDR2 FQNNGV. The CDR3 spans 17 residues. V was pared by 8 bases and J by 5 bases, with 14 bases of the junction left unmatched. CDR3 residues: CASVDGDRRRRANVLTF. For the CDR3, the DNA is TGTGCCAGCGTGGATGGGGACAGGCGACGGCGGGCCAACGTCCTGACTTTC.

The chain recombines TRBV7-2 with TRBJ2-5; 11 positions agree with TRBD2. CDR3 length: 14 amino acids. CDR1 SGHTA and CDR2 FQGNSA come from the germline V gene. V lost 5 bases, J lost 5 bases, and 4 bases stayed unmatched. For the CDR3, the DNA is TGTGCCAGCAGCCCCCGACTAGCGGGGGAGACCCAGTACTTC. Encoded protein: CASSPRLAGETQYF.

This chain connects TRBV4-3 to TRBJ1-5, with D unclear. Germline V lookup: CDR1 LGHNA, CDR2 YSLEER. Trimming pared 0 bases from V and 8 bases from J, leaving 11 bases between. There are 14 residues in the CDR3. CDR3 DNA sequence: TGCGCCAGCAGCCAAGATGGGCGGGGAGAGCCCCAGCATTTT. It translates to CASSQDGRGEPQHF.

This clone was counted a few times. V is TRBV7-2 and J is TRBJ2-5; unclear D gene. Germline V CDR1 and CDR2: SGHTA, FQGNSA. CDR3 length: 14 amino acids. The V and J ends lost 3 bases and 1 base respectively, with 9 bases between them. CDR3: CASSLRSTQETQYF. The CDR3 coding sequence is TGTGCCAGCAGCTTGCGCTCCACCCAAGAGACCCAGTACTTC.

There are a few counts of this clone. The chain uses TRBV9 and TRBJ1-1; D remains unclear. The CDR3 contains 13 residues. Germline CDR1 reads SGDLS; CDR2 reads YYNGEE. Trimming removed 4 bases from V and 3 bases from J, with 10 bases in between. The CDR3 DNA reads TGTGCCAGCAGCCTTACTGAACACACTGAAGCTTTCTTT. Translation: CASSLTEHTEAFF.

The chain recombines TRBV10-3 with TRBJ2-1; 9 bases are a match to TRBD1. The germline gives CDR1 ENHRY, CDR2 SYGVKD. Trimming cost V 5 bases and J 7 bases; bases outside gene matches: 6. The CDR3 runs to 14 residues. The CDR3 protein is CAISRQGEGNEQFF. DNA of the CDR3: TGTGCCATCAGTCGACAGGGGGAAGGGAATGAGCAGTTCTTC.

There are many counts of this clone. This sequence joins TRBV14 and TRBJ1-2, with 9 nucleotides matching TRBD1. J was trimmed by 4 bases and V by 4 bases; bases with no gene match: 4. The CDR3 covers 14 residues. Germline CDR1 is SGHDN and CDR2 is FVKESK. The CDR3 protein is CASSLAGQGYGYTF. For the CDR3, the DNA is TGTGCCAGCAGCCTGGCGGGACAGGGCTATGGCTACACCTTC.

This rearrangement joins TRBV5-8 to TRBJ2-5, with D possibly matching TRBD1 (5 bases). This CDR3 is 13 amino acids long. V lost 3 bases, J lost 2 bases, and 8 bases lay in between. Germline V CDR1 and CDR2: SGHTS, YDEGEE. In DNA, the CDR3 is TGTGCCAGCAGCTGGACAAAACAAGAGACCCAGTACTTC. It is translated as CASSWTKQETQYF.

This clone was observed a handful of times. The chain has TRBV4-2 and TRBJ1-1; D is undetermined. Germline V gene data show CDR1 as LGHNA and CDR2 as YNFKEQ. Trimming took off 3 bases at V and 4 bases at J, with 12 bases between the two ends. The CDR3 has 14 amino acids. CDR3 DNA sequence: TGTGCCAGCAGCCAGGGGAGCGGGAGCACTGAAGCTTTCTTT. This encodes CASSQGSGSTEAFF.

This rearrangement joins TRBV7-8 to TRBJ2-1; tentatively, D is TRBD1 (5 bases). Germline V gene data show CDR1 as SGHVS and CDR2 as FQNEAQ. The CDR3 runs 15 residues. V was shortened by 4 bases and J by 6 bases, with 16 bases between the two germline ends. This CDR3 is CASSSDPTVTNEQFF. The CDR3 region has the DNA TGTGCCAGCAGCTCGGATCCGACAGTAACCAATGAGCAGTTCTTC.

A few counts support this clone. The V call is TRBV5-1, the J call TRBJ2-3; D might be TRBD1 (6 bases). Germline V lookup: CDR1 SGHRS, CDR2 YFSETQ. Deletions cut 4 bases from V and 0 bases from J, with 15 bases between. This CDR3 spans 16 amino acids. CDR3 DNA sequence: TGCGCCAGCAGCACCCAAGGGACAACGAGCACAGATACGCAGTATTTT. This translates into CASSTQGTTSTDTQYF.

This chain joins TRBV10-2 and TRBJ2-7, with a tentative D call TRBD2 (6 bases). The CDR3 length is 14 residues. CDR1 and CDR2 from the germline V gene are WSHSY and SAAADI. V shed 7 bases and J shed 1 base, with 14 bases lying between them. CDR3 nucleotide sequence: TGCGCCAGCATGGGAAGAGGGAGGTCCTACGAGCAGTACTTC. Protein sequence: CASMGRGRSYEQYF.

The chain links TRBV30 to TRBJ1-2; no reliable D call. Germline V gene lookup returns CDR1 GTSNPN and CDR2 SVGIG (reference sequence). The CDR3 length is 14 residues. V gave up 0 bases and J gave up 4 bases, with 12 bases separating them. The CDR3 nucleotides read TGTGCCTGGAGTGTTGACGAACGGGTCTATGGCTACACCTTC. Protein: CAWSVDERVYGYTF.

The V gene is TRBV15, the J gene TRBJ1-5; D gene unclear. Germline CDR1 is LNHNV and CDR2 is YYDKDF (reference sequence). CDR3 length equals 13 residues. The germline V and J ends were trimmed by 3 bases and 4 bases, with 7 bases remaining between them. The CDR3 reads CATSRGVNQPQHF. Here the CDR3 DNA reads TGTGCCACCAGCAGGGGTGTTAATCAGCCCCAGCATTTT.

This clone has just a few counts. The chain uses TRBV27 and TRBJ1-4, with a possible D match to TRBD1 (5 bases). This CDR3 spans 14 amino acids. In germline, CDR1 is MNHEY, CDR2 SMNVEV (reference sequence). V was shortened by 6 bases and J by 4 bases, with 12 bases between the two germline ends. Here the CDR3 reads CASRLTGNNEKLFF. The CDR3 nucleotides read TGTGCCAGCAGGTTAACAGGAAATAATGAAAAACTGTTTTTT.

V and J are TRBV28 and TRBJ1-2, with D hard to call. The V end lost 3 bases, the J end lost 3 bases, and 11 bases lay between the germline ends. Germline V gene lookup returns CDR1 MDHEN and CDR2 SYDVKM. The CDR3 length is 14 residues. The CDR3 DNA is TGTGCCAGCAGTTTCTCGGGCAGATACTATGGCTACACCTTC. This encodes CASSFSGRYYGYTF.

The genes are TRBV4-2 and TRBJ2-5; D unresolved. Germline V gene data show CDR1 as LGHNA and CDR2 as YNFKEQ. The CDR3 spans 16 residues. V was clipped by 1 base and J by 3 bases, with 15 bases between them. DNA of the CDR3: TGTGCCAGCAGCCAAGCTGGGAATACGGTCGAAGAGACCCAGTACTTC. It is translated as CASSQAGNTVEETQYF.

This clone was detected a few times. The CDR3 loop is CASRPGIGVQPQHF. The CDR3 coding sequence is TGTGCCAGCAGGCCAGGGATTGGCGTTCAGCCCCAGCATTTT. The chain carries TRBV6-5 and TRBJ1-5, with D possibly matching TRBD1 (5 bases). The germline V gene encodes CDR1 MNHEY and CDR2 SVGAGI. The CDR3 runs to 14 residues. V gave up 6 bases and J gave up 6 bases, with 15 bases separating them.

This clone was observed a few times. This probably arose from a read error, given a far larger clone one base away. The chain joins TRBV6-5 to TRBJ2-1; 7 nucleotides align to TRBD2. Unmatched junction bases numbered 3, after V lost 0 bases and J lost 7 bases. This CDR3 is built from 14 residues. CDR1 and CDR2 from the germline V gene are MNHEY and SVGAGI. Here the CDR3 DNA reads TGTGCCAGCAGTTACTCGGGGAGGGCGAATGAGCAGTTCTTC. Translated: CASSYSGRANEQFF.

Only one count was recorded for this clone. V and J are TRBV14 and TRBJ1-1; no firm D call. This CDR3 is 15 amino acids long. Trimming removed 1 base at V and 3 bases at J, with 12 bases between. Germline-derived CDR1 and CDR2 are SGHDN and FVKESK. CDR3 nucleotides: TGTGCCAGCAGCCAAGTGCGGGGAAGTCACACTGAAGCTTTCTTT. Amino acids: CASSQVRGSHTEAFF. Complete variable domain (other parts from reference TRBV14 and TRBJ1-1): EAGVTQFPSHSVIEKGQTVTLRCDPISGHDNLYWYRRVMGKEIKFLLHFVKESKQDESGMPNNRFLAERTGGTYSTLKVQPAELEDSGVYFCASSQVRGSHTEAFFGQGTRLTVV.

This clone has only a few counts. The chain is built from TRBV7-3 and TRBJ1-1; a possible D gene is TRBD1 (5 bases). The CDR3 runs 13 residues. Germline values: CDR1 SGHTA, CDR2 FQGTGA. The V gene lost 2 bases and the J gene lost 2 bases, with 6 bases spanning the gap. CDR3: CASSLGTNTEAFF. CDR3 bases: TGTGCCAGCAGCTTAGGGACTAACACTGAAGCTTTCTTT.

This clone was seen a handful of times. The rearrangement uses TRBV5-1 and TRBJ2-5, with 8 bases identical to TRBD2. This CDR3 has 16 amino acids. Germline V gene data show CDR1 as SGHRS and CDR2 as YFSETQ. V gave up 2 bases and J gave up 2 bases; unmatched junction bases: 8. The CDR3 sequence: CASSLTSGLRQETQYF. The CDR3 DNA follows: TGCGCCAGCAGCTTAACTAGCGGATTAAGACAAGAGACCCAGTACTTC.

In its sample, this clone was seen a few times. The CDR3 region is CASSDDGSPYNSPLHF. DNA for the CDR3: TGTGCCAGCAGCGACGACGGAAGCCCCTATAATTCACCCCTCCACTTT. This chain uses TRBV9 with TRBJ1-6; no firm D call. Germline values: CDR1 SGDLS, CDR2 YYNGEE. Trimming stripped 3 bases from V and 2 bases from J, with 12 bases between. This CDR3 has 16 residues.